The following is a T cell receptor beta chain sequence with its context. Authors' processing steps: Counts of nucleated cells, estimated from reference gene primer amplification, were obtained. Assay used: immunoSEQ multiplex PCR; TCRdb lists only in-frame clones, some missing. Clonal size and the V and J genes are those of that table, whereas D and trimming came from the DNA. The table lists around 230,000 clones, approximately 84% of them singletons. The data originate from a study of blood T cell repertoires in COVID-19. In the study overall: Sites in the United States, Italy and Spain provided acute and convalescent COVID-19 samples. PBMCs, B-cell-depleted T cells, or T cells were the source of the cDNA or gDNA that made up the material.

The V and J ends lost 4 bases and 7 bases respectively, with 9 bases between them. The CDR3 has 12 residues. The V gene's germline CDR1 is KGHDR and CDR2 SFDVKD. This chain joins TRBV24-1 and TRBJ1-1; D is undetermined. This clonotype originated in a man in his forties or fifties who had recovered from COVID-19. Material: PBMCs or T cells enriched from blood (not recorded which). CDR3 in DNA: TGTGCCACCAGTGACATGCGGGATGAAGCTTTCTTT. It yields the protein CATSDMRDEAFF.